Below are 13 T cell receptor beta chains sequenced from a single sample in a study of cytomegalovirus exposure and HLA in healthy donors. Method: immunoSEQ multiplex PCR; TCRdb's copy keeps in-frame clones and lacks some. The repertoire consists of 250,000 to 300,000 clones, with 90% occurring once and the leading ten covering under 0.4%. The sample taken for sequencing was PBMCs. The receptors were sampled from a woman aged 18 to 35 in good health and CMV-seronegative.

This clone was recorded a few times. The V call is TRBV30, the J call TRBJ1-5, with D maybe TRBD1 (5 bases). V shed 2 bases and J shed 4 bases, with 9 bases lying between them. The CDR3 loop spans 13 amino acids. CDR1 and CDR2 (germline): GTSNPN, SVGIG (reference sequence). The DNA of the CDR3 is TGTGCCTGGAGTCCCGACAGAAATCAGCCCCAGCATTTT. As protein: CAWSPDRNQPQHF.

A note on this clone: Other nucleotide sequences from this sample produce the same CDR3. The gene calls are TRBV19 and TRBJ1-2; 8 positions agree with TRBD1. There are 14 residues in the CDR3. The V segment lost 6 bases and the J segment 0 bases; nucleotides outside the gene matches: 3. The V gene's germline CDR1 is LNHDA and CDR2 SQIVND (reference sequence). CDR3 region: CASSPTGANYGYTF. The CDR3 DNA follows: TGTGCCAGTAGCCCGACAGGGGCTAACTATGGCTACACCTTC. The full variable domain, rest sourced from reference TRBV19 and TRBJ1-2, is DGGITQSPKYLFRKEGQNVTLSCEQNLNHDAMYWYRQDPGQGLRLIYYSQIVNDFQKGDIAEGYSVSREKKESFPLTVTSAQKNPTAFYLCASSPTGANYGYTFGSGTRLTVV.

The rearrangement links TRBV6-5 to TRBJ1-4, with 7 bases aligning to TRBD1. With V trimmed by 2 bases and J by 9 bases, 6 bases remained unmatched. The germline gives CDR1 MNHEY, CDR2 SVGAGI. The CDR3 extends over 14 amino acids. The CDR3 here is CASSYKGGLKKLFF. CDR3 nucleotides: TGTGCCAGCAGTTACAAAGGGGGCCTCAAAAAACTGTTTTTT.

This chain links TRBV4-1 with TRBJ1-2, with 9 bases matching TRBD1. The CDR3 is 15 amino acids. The germline gives CDR1 MGHRA, CDR2 YSYEKL. Trimming removed 0 bases from V and 8 bases from J; junction bases left unmatched: 7. Here the CDR3 reads CASSQDGGQGQGYTF. DNA for the CDR3: TGCGCCAGCAGCCAAGATGGGGGACAGGGTCAAGGCTACACCTTC.

CDR3 residues: CASSYTPRTVNTEAFF. The CDR3 nucleotides read TGTGCCAGCAGTTACACCCCGAGGACAGTGAACACTGAAGCTTTCTTT. This chain links TRBV6-5 with TRBJ1-1; tentative D call: TRBD1 (6 bases). The CDR3 totals 16 residues. V was cut by 2 bases and J by 0 bases, with 13 bases left in between. In germline, CDR1 is MNHEY, CDR2 SVGAGI.

V gene TRBV4-3 combines with J gene TRBJ2-1; the match to TRBD1 covers 7 bases. V shed 5 bases and J 4 bases; nucleotides not matched to a gene: 14. Germline V gives CDR1 LGHNA, CDR2 YSLEER. This CDR3 has 17 amino acids. Written as DNA, the CDR3 is TGCGCCAGCAGCAGGGGGCTGACAAGAACTAATTACAATGAGCAGTTCTTC. This gives the protein CASSRGLTRTNYNEQFF.

The rearrangement links TRBV5-1 to TRBJ2-3, with D perhaps TRBD1 (7 bases). This CDR3 comprises 14 residues. V lost 1 base and J 5 bases, leaving 11 bases between the germline ends. Germline-derived CDR1 and CDR2 are SGHRS and YFSETQ. In nucleotides, the CDR3 is TGCGCCAGCAGCTTGAGGCAGGGGGGAGATACGCAGTATTTT. The encoded protein is CASSLRQGGDTQYF.

The table lists this clone with a count of one. The chain carries TRBV28 and TRBJ2-7, with 15 bases that match TRBD2. The CDR3 consists of 17 residues. After removal of 6 bases from V and 3 bases from J, the junction contained 9 bases not matched to a gene. Germline CDR1 reads MDHEN; CDR2 reads SYDVKM. Written as DNA, the CDR3 is TGTGCCAGCAGCTGGACTAGCGGGGGGGCCCTGTACTACGAGCAGTACTTC. This encodes CASSWTSGGALYYEQYF.

The V and J genes are TRBV27 and TRBJ2-1, with D perhaps TRBD1 (5 bases). The CDR3 loop spans 14 amino acids. Trimming cost V 1 base and J 4 bases, with 8 bases left between them. CDR1 is MNHEY, CDR2 SMNVEV, per germline (reference sequence). CDR3 residues: CASSLYRQYNEQFF. The DNA of the CDR3 is TGTGCCAGCAGTTTATACAGACAGTACAATGAGCAGTTCTTC.

The rearrangement links TRBV19 to TRBJ1-2; D remains ambiguous. This CDR3 has 15 residues. Trimming stripped 5 bases from V and 2 bases from J, with 15 bases between. Germline assignment: CDR1 LNHDA and CDR2 SQIVND (reference sequence). This CDR3 is CASSSIGLSNYGYTF. In DNA, the CDR3 is TGTGCCAGTAGTTCTATCGGACTTTCGAACTATGGCTACACCTTC.

The CDR3 DNA reads TGCGCCAGCAGCCAAAGACTCGACAATGAGCAGTTCTTC. Its protein is CASSQRLDNEQFF. The chain has TRBV4-1 and TRBJ2-1; no firm D call. The germline V and J ends were trimmed by 2 bases and 5 bases, with 7 bases remaining between them. From germline, CDR1 is MGHRA and CDR2 YSYEKL. The CDR3 extends over 13 amino acids.

The chain links TRBV28 to TRBJ2-3, with 9 bases aligning to TRBD2. V dropped 5 bases and J dropped 2; count of bases not matched to a gene: 5. Per the germline V gene, CDR1 is MDHEN and CDR2 is SYDVKM. This CDR3 has 15 amino acids. In nucleotides, the CDR3 is TGTGCCAGCAGTACTAGCGGGCTATACACAGATACGCAGTATTTT. The encoded protein is CASSTSGLYTDTQYF.

V usage is TRBV9 and J usage is TRBJ1-2; D is ambiguous. Deletions cut 3 bases from V and 0 bases from J, with 9 bases between. The germline CDR1 and CDR2 sequences are SGDLS and YYNGEE. CDR3 length: 14 amino acids. The CDR3 protein is CASSEQPANYGYTF. The CDR3 coding sequence is TGTGCCAGCAGCGAACAGCCTGCTAACTATGGCTACACCTTC.